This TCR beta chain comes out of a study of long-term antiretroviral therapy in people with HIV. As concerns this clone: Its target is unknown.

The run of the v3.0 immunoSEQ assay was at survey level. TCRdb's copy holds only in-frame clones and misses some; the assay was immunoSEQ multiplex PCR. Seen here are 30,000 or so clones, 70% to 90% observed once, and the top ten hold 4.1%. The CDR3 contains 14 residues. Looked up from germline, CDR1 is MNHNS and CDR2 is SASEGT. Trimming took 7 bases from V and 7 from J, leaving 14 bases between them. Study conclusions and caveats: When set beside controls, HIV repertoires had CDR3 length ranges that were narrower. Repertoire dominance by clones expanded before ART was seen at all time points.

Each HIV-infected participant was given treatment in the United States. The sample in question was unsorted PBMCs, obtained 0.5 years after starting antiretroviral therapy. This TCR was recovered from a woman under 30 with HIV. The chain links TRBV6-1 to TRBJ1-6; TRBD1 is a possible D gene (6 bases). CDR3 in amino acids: CASTKDSENSPLHF. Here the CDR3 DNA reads TGTGCCAGCACCAAGGACAGCGAGAATTCACCCCTCCACTTT.